Listed below are T cell receptor beta chains from one sample, sequenced in a study of blood T cell repertoires in COVID-19. Clones were read by immunoSEQ multiplex PCR, and TCRdb kept only the in-frame ones, dropping some. The data hold 110,000 or so clones, with approximately 77% observed a single time. Input material: peripheral blood. These receptors were collected from a human donor in a cohort sampled during active COVID-19. The CDR3 runs from the conserved cysteine through the conserved F or W. Each record gives: clone size, D gene, J gene, V gene, CDR3 DNA, CDR3 protein. D genes are given only for firm matches. The size of a clone is reported for some rows only, either as once, few or many, or as a class for expanded clones.

NA | NA | TRBJ2-7 | TRBV3-1/TRBV3-2 | TGTGCCAGCAGCCCCCGGACTCTCCCCTACGAGCAGTACTTC | CASSPRTLPYEQYF
NA | NA | TRBJ1-1 | TRBV2 | TGTGCCAGCAGGCTCGGACAGATCATCACTGAAGCTTTCTTT | CASRLGQIITEAFF
NA | NA | TRBJ1-2 | TRBV28 | TGTGCCAGCAGTAGAGAAGGCTACACCTTC | CASSREGYTF
NA | TRBD1 | TRBJ1-1 | TRBV5-1 | TGCGCCAGCACCCTCCAGGGGGAGTACACTGAAGCTTTCTTT | CASTLQGEYTEAFF
once | TRBD1 | TRBJ1-2 | TRBV6-1 | TGTGCCAGCAGTGAAGCAACCACAGGGGCAGGTTATGGCTACACCTTC | CASSEATTGAGYGYTF
NA | NA | TRBJ2-7 | TRBV30 | TGTGCCTGGAGCGTACGGGATACCTTACCCTACGAGCAGTACTTC | CAWSVRDTLPYEQYF
NA | NA | TRBJ2-7 | TRBV14 | TGTGCCAGCAGCCAAGATCTCTACTCCTACGAGCAGTACTTC | CASSQDLYSYEQYF
few | TRBD2 | TRBJ2-4 | TRBV27 | TGTGCCAGCAGTTGGGCTAGCGGGGGGTCGCGGGACATTCAGTACTTC | CASSWASGGSRDIQYF
NA | TRBD1 | TRBJ2-5 | TRBV5-4 | TGTGCCAGCAGCTTGGACGGGACAGGGCTGTCCCAGTACTTC | CASSLDGTGLSQYF
NA | NA | TRBJ1-3 | TRBV9 | TGTGCCAGCAAAGCGATCTCTGGAAACACCATATATTTT | CASKAISGNTIYF
few | TRBD1 | TRBJ2-7 | TRBV13 | TGTGCCAGCAGCGGAGGACAGGGCAGCTCCTACGAGCAGTACTTC | CASSGGQGSSYEQYF
NA | TRBD1 | TRBJ1-1 | TRBV7-9 | TGTGCCAGCAGTTGGGACAGGGAGAACACTGAAGCTTTCTTT | CASSWDRENTEAFF
NA | NA | TRBJ2-1 | TRBV9 | TGTGCCAGCAGCGTAGCGACCGGAGGTCTCGGCGATGAGCAGTTCTTC | CASSVATGGLGDEQFF
NA | TRBD1 | TRBJ1-3 | TRBV9 | TGTGCCAGCAGCGACCGACAGGGGAGCTTCTCTGGAAACACCATATATTTT | CASSDRQGSFSGNTIYF
NA | NA | TRBJ2-7 | TRBV27 | TGTGCCAGCAGTTTCGCGGCAGGGGAGGGCTACGAGCAGTACTTC | CASSFAAGEGYEQYF
once | TRBD1 | TRBJ1-2 | TRBV5-4 | TGTGCCAGCAGCCCGCTACAGGGGGGCTTCGATGGCTACACCTTC | CASSPLQGGFDGYTF
NA | NA | TRBJ2-1 | TRBV4-1 | TGCGCCAGCAGCCAAGCAGGGGATTTTTACAATGAGCAGTTCTTC | CASSQAGDFYNEQFF
NA | NA | TRBJ1-1 | TRBV27 | TGTGCCAGCAGTTACACTAGGGACACTGAAGCTTTCTTT | CASSYTRDTEAFF
NA | NA | TRBJ2-2 | TRBV7-8 | TGTGCCAGCAGCTTAGTAGGGGGAAACACCGGGGAGCTGTTTTTT | CASSLVGGNTGELFF
NA | TRBD2 | TRBJ2-7 | TRBV12-3/TRBV12-4 | TGTGCCAGCAGGACTAGCAGCTCCTACGAGCAGTACTTC | CASRTSSSYEQYF
NA | TRBD1 | TRBJ1-2 | TRBV27 | TGTGCCAGCAGTTCACAGGGGGACTATGGCTACACCTTC | CASSSQGDYGYTF
NA | NA | TRBJ2-7 | TRBV6-1 | TGTGCCAGCAGTGAATTTGGACAGATTGACTCCTACGAGCAGTACTTC | CASSEFGQIDSYEQYF
NA | NA | TRBJ1-5 | TRBV29-1 | TGCAGCCCTGGTGGGAGTAGCAATCAGCCCCAGCATTTT | CSPGGSSNQPQHF
NA | TRBD2 | TRBJ2-7 | TRBV11-3 | TGTGCCAGCAGCTTAGATCGTGGAGGGGACTACTCCTACGAGCAGTACTTC | CASSLDRGGDYSYEQYF
NA | NA | TRBJ1-3 | TRBV3-1/TRBV3-2 | TGTGCCAGCAGCCAAGGGGAGGGCAGCCGAACTGGAAACACCATATATTTT | CASSQGEGSRTGNTIYF
NA | NA | TRBJ2-7 | TRBV7-8 | TGTGCCAGCAGCGTGGGGACTCGGGAGCAGTACTTC | CASSVGTREQYF
NA | NA | TRBJ1-1 | TRBV19 | TGTGCCAGTAGTATAGCCCAGGGGAACACTGAAGCTTTCTTT | CASSIAQGNTEAFF
NA | NA | TRBJ2-1 | TRBV3-1/TRBV3-2 | TGTGCCAGCAGCCAAGCCAGTGTTACGAATGAGCAGTTCTTC | CASSQASVTNEQFF
NA | NA | TRBJ2-1 | TRBV30 | TGTGCCTGGAGAGAAGGGACTTTCGGTAGGAACAATGAGCAGTTCTTC | CAWREGTFGRNNEQFF
NA | NA | TRBJ1-5 | TRBV7-6 | TGTGCCAGCAGCTTAGAATTCGACGGCCAGGGGCCCCAGCATTTT | CASSLEFDGQGPQHF
NA | TRBD1 | TRBJ1-2 | TRBV3-1/TRBV3-2 | TGTGCCAGCAGCCCCGGGACAGGAGCCTACTATGGCTACACCTTC | CASSPGTGAYYGYTF
NA | NA | TRBJ1-6 | TRBV7-6 | TGTGCCAGCAGCCGGCAGAGCGGAGGTTCACCCCTCCACTTT | CASSRQSGGSPLHF
few | TRBD1 | TRBJ2-3 | TRBV7-3 | TGTGCCAGCAGCGATTTACCGGGACAGGGGACCACAGATACGCAGTATTTT | CASSDLPGQGTTDTQYF
NA | NA | TRBJ1-3 | TRBV7-6 | TGTGCCAGCAGCTTGAGAGTAAACTCTGGAAACACCATATATTTT | CASSLRVNSGNTIYF
once | TRBD1 | TRBJ1-3 | TRBV30 | TGTGCCTGGAGTCCATCCGGGACAGGGACTGGAAACACCATATATTTT | CAWSPSGTGTGNTIYF
NA | NA | TRBJ2-7 | TRBV21-1 | TGTGCCAGCAGCAAAGAAGGGAGCTGTGCCTACGAGCAGTACTTC | CASSKEGSCAYEQYF
NA | NA | TRBJ1-5 | TRBV7-8 | TGTGCCAGCAGATCCGGACAGCTTAGCAATCAGCCCCAGCATTTT | CASRSGQLSNQPQHF
NA | NA | TRBJ2-7 | TRBV10-1 | TGCGCCAGCAGTGAGGTTCAGGATCCCTACGAGCAGTACTTC | CASSEVQDPYEQYF
NA | TRBD1 | TRBJ2-7 | TRBV7-9 | TGTGCCAGCAGCCAGTCCGGGACAGGGACCGAGCAGTACTTC | CASSQSGTGTEQYF
NA | TRBD2 | TRBJ2-7 | TRBV18 | TGTGCCAGCTCACCAGGGACTAGCGGGACCCACGAGCAGTACTTC | CASSPGTSGTHEQYF
NA | NA | TRBJ2-7 | TRBV11-3 | TGTGCCAGCAGCTTAGATACAGGCTACGGGCAGTACTTC | CASSLDTGYGQYF
NA | NA | TRBJ2-2 | TRBV11-2 | TGTGCCAGCAGCCCCGTTAGAGGGACCGGGGAGCTGTTTTTT | CASSPVRGTGELFF
few | NA | TRBJ2-7 | TRBV2 | TGTGCCAGCAGTGAGGGCTCGCTTTCCTACGAGCAGTACTTC | CASSEGSLSYEQYF
few | NA | TRBJ2-7 | TRBV12-3/TRBV12-4 | TGTGCCAGCAGTTTAAAGCCGAGGTCCGAGCAGTACTTC | CASSLKPRSEQYF
NA | TRBD2 | TRBJ2-1 | TRBV7-8 | TGTGCCAGCAGCTTAGCGCGGGTCCTAGCGGGGGGTTTCTCCTACAATGAGCAGTTCTTC | CASSLARVLAGGFSYNEQFF
NA | NA | TRBJ2-1 | TRBV28 | TGTGCCAGCATTATAGGGCAGGGGCGACACAATGAGCAGTTCTTC | CASIIGQGRHNEQFF
NA | TRBD1 | TRBJ2-7 | TRBV4-2 | TGTGCCAGCAGCCAAAGTGGACAGGGTTCCGAGCAGTACTTC | CASSQSGQGSEQYF
NA | NA | TRBJ2-7 | TRBV28 | TGTGCCAGCAGTTTCGGCGGGAAATACGAGCAGTACTTC | CASSFGGKYEQYF
NA | TRBD1 | TRBJ2-7 | TRBV5-1 | TGCGCCAGCAGCTTGGAGGCCCGGGACAGGGGTCTCTACGAGCAGTACTTC | CASSLEARDRGLYEQYF
once | TRBD2 | TRBJ2-7 | TRBV9 | TGTGCCAGCAGCGCACTAGCGGGGGGTACCTACGAGCAGTACTTC | CASSALAGGTYEQYF
NA | NA | TRBJ2-7 | TRBV25-1 | TGTGCCAGCAGTCTCCTGGGGTCCGGGGGCTACGAGCAGTACTTC | CASSLLGSGGYEQYF
NA | NA | TRBJ1-1 | TRBV4-1 | TGCGCCAGCAGCCACGACCGACAGAACTTGAACACTGAAGCTTTCTTT | CASSHDRQNLNTEAFF
once | TRBD2 | TRBJ2-6 | TRBV3-1/TRBV3-2 | TGTGCCAGCAGCCAAGTCAGCGGGGAGGCGGGGGCCAACGTCCTGACTTTC | CASSQVSGEAGANVLTF
NA | TRBD2 | TRBJ2-7 | TRBV30 | TGTGCCTGCGGGGGGACCTCCTACGAGCAGTACTTC | CACGGTSYEQYF
NA | TRBD1 | TRBJ1-2 | TRBV4-1 | TGCGCCAGCAGCCCATTAGACAGGGATCCGGGACTCTTC | CASSPLDRDPGLF
NA | NA | TRBJ2-1 | TRBV27 | TGTGCCAGCAGTTTCTCAGCCCAGGGCTTCTACAATGAGCAGTTCTTC | CASSFSAQGFYNEQFF
NA | NA | TRBJ2-7 | TRBV18 | TGTGCCAGCTCGCTAGGAAGCTACGAGCAGTACTTC | CASSLGSYEQYF